Shown below are 14 T cell receptor beta chains from a single sample sequenced in a study of T cells in Graves' hyperthyroidism and ophthalmopathy. The investigators amplified TCR beta CDR3 regions from RNA transcripts. Carried out on the TCR CDR3, a first-round RT-PCR used the HTBI primer set. TCRdb processed the multiplex PCR reads anew with MiXCR; each CDR3 protein has one entry. Of 450,000 to 700,000 distinct CDR3 sequences detected, around 45% appear once; the ten largest clones hold 15% to 20%. Sequencing was performed on peripheral blood or thyroid tissue (not recorded which). The source is an adult woman with Graves' disease, either hyperthyroidism or ophthalmopathy (not recorded which).

This clonotype was found many times. The chain recombines TRBV4-1 with TRBJ2-7, with 7 bases matching TRBD1. The germline V gene has CDR1 MGHRA and CDR2 YSYEKL. Trimming at V came to 5 bases and at J to 0 bases, leaving 7 bases not matched to a gene. The CDR3 contains 15 residues. This CDR3 reads CASSLAGTVSYEQYF. In DNA form, the CDR3 reads TGCGCCAGCAGCTTGGCCGGGACAGTCTCCTACGAGCAGTACTTC.

The rearrangement uses TRBV7-3 and TRBJ2-5, with TRBD2 matching over 12 bases. The DNA end is more similar to TRBJ2-1, so the J call may be wrong. Germline V CDR1 and CDR2: SGHTA, FQGTGA. This CDR3 comprises 16 residues. The CDR3 reads CASSSSTSGGRHEQFF. The CDR3 DNA reads as TGTGCCAGCAGCTCCTCGACTAGCGGGGGTCGTCATGAGCAGTTCTTC.

The CDR3 loop reads CSARTAYSNQPQHF. CDR3 DNA sequence: TGCAGTGCTAGGACGGCCTATAGCAATCAGCCCCAGCATTTT. The rearrangement links TRBV20-1 to TRBJ1-5, with no clear D. In germline, CDR1 is DFQATT, CDR2 SNEGSKA (reference sequence). The CDR3 spans 14 residues. V was clipped by 3 bases and J by 0 bases, with 9 bases between them.

A few counts support this clonotype. The chain uses TRBV24-1 and TRBJ1-5; 7 nucleotides agree with TRBD1. The CDR3 length is 13 residues. V dropped 4 bases and J dropped 9; count of bases not matched to a gene: 5. Germline V lookup: CDR1 KGHDR, CDR2 SFDVKD. The chain's CDR3 is CATSDADRSPQHF. The CDR3, as DNA: TGTGCCACCAGTGACGCGGACAGGTCGCCCCAGCATTTT.

The sample holds many counts of this clonotype. This rearrangement joins TRBV28 to TRBJ2-7; no clear D. The CDR3 sequence is 10 residues long. Germline V lookup: CDR1 MDHEN, CDR2 SYDVKM. V was pared by 8 bases and J by 9 bases, with 11 bases between. CDR3 region: CASSHPGQYF. The CDR3 DNA follows: TGTGCCAGCTCCCACCCCGGGCAGTACTTC.

Notes on this clonotype: An end of the junction does not agree with germline; a read error may underlie this. The J gene is TRBJ1-2, the V gene TRBV6-5; weak D call: TRBD1 (5 bases). The CDR3 runs to 17 residues. Looked up from germline, CDR1 is MNHEY and CDR2 is SVGAGI. CDR3 loop: CAISYAVRVGWVDGYTF. For the CDR3, the DNA is TGTGCCATCAGTTACGCCGTCAGGGTAGGATGGGTCGATGGCTACACCTTC.

The V call is TRBV10-1, the J call TRBJ1-2, with D tentatively TRBD1 (5 bases). The germline V and J ends were trimmed by 6 bases and 8 bases, with 13 bases remaining between them. The length of the CDR3 is 12 residues. Germline CDR1 WNHNN, CDR2 SYGVQD (reference sequence). CDR3 sequence reads: CASSQAGGGYTF. The CDR3 coding sequence is TGCGCCAGCAGCCAAGCTGGGGGGGGCTACACCTTC.

This clonotype was seen repeatedly, ten times or more. The genes are TRBV28 and TRBJ1-6; no definite D call. The germline V and J ends were trimmed by 7 bases and 0 bases, with 7 bases remaining between them. Germline V gene sequence: CDR1 MDHEN, CDR2 SYDVKM. The CDR3 extends over 14 amino acids. In nucleotides, the CDR3 is TGTGCCAGCAAGAAGGGCTCCTATAATTCACCCCTCCACTTT. This translates into CASKKGSYNSPLHF.

The gene calls are TRBV15 and TRBJ2-7; tentative D call: TRBD2 (7 bases). The CDR3 is 15 amino acids. Germline-derived CDR1 and CDR2 are LNHNV and YYDKDF (reference sequence). Trimming cost V 3 bases and J 4 bases, with 16 bases left between them. The CDR3: CATSSRAGARYEQYF. DNA of the CDR3: TGTGCCACCAGCAGCCGGGCGGGGGCGCGGTACGAGCAGTACTTC.

This clonotype appeared many times. V gene TRBV7-8 combines with J gene TRBJ2-5; TRBD2 matches 7 bases. CDR3 length equals 16 residues. Germline trimming cut 1 base from V and 7 bases from J; bases unmatched to any gene: 12. CDR1 SGHVS and CDR2 FQNEAQ come from the germline V gene. The CDR3 reads CASSLVRLAREGTQYF. The CDR3 bases are TGTGCCAGCAGCTTAGTTCGCTTGGCCAGGGAGGGGACCCAGTACTTC.

V gene TRBV10-3 combines with J gene TRBJ2-7, with D maybe TRBD1 (6 bases). Trimming removed 6 bases at V and 2 bases at J, with 23 bases between. Germline V lookup: CDR1 ENHRY, CDR2 SYGVKD. This CDR3 comprises 17 residues. The CDR3 protein is CAIRDPQGQGKTYEQYF. Written as DNA, the CDR3 is TGTGCCATCAGGGATCCCCAGGGGCAGGGGAAGACCTACGAGCAGTACTTC.

CDR3 residues: CSVIHTGELFF. CDR3 nucleotides: TGCAGCGTTATTCACACCGGGGAGCTGTTTTTT. The V gene is TRBV29-1, the J gene TRBJ2-2; unclear D gene. The CDR3 length is 11 residues. Trimming took off 5 bases at V and 3 bases at J, with 4 bases between the two ends. Per the germline V gene, CDR1 is SQVTM and CDR2 is ANQGSEA.

This clonotype was seen a few times. The chain uses TRBV7-9 and TRBJ1-4; perhaps TRBD1 as D (6 bases). Trimming cost V 3 bases and J 8 bases, with 13 bases left between them. The germline V gene encodes CDR1 SEHNR and CDR2 FQNEAQ (reference sequence). This CDR3 spans 14 amino acids. CDR3 region: CASSFTGRNEKLFF. CDR3 sequence (DNA): TGTGCCAGCAGCTTTACAGGGAGGAACGAAAAACTGTTTTTT.

This clonotype was seen more than once but under ten times. The chain couples TRBV4-1 to TRBJ1-6; a weak D match, TRBD1 (5 bases). Trimming took off 0 bases at V and 5 bases at J, with 20 bases between the two ends. Germline V CDR1 and CDR2: MGHRA, YSYEKL. This CDR3 region has 19 residues. In nucleotides, the CDR3 is TGCGCCAGCAGCCAAGACCCGGGGGTAGGGGCGGCCCATAATTCACCCCTCCACTTT. Translation: CASSQDPGVGAAHNSPLHF.